This T cell receptor (beta chain) was sequenced for a study of T-cell reconstitution after alpha-beta-depleted transplantation in children. A word on this clonotype: What it binds is not known.

Study-level findings and limits: Alpha-beta T cells present about two months after transplant were reported to originate from several hundred expanded graft clones.

Unique molecular identifiers were incorporated during preparation of the TCRbeta library. TCRdb itself ran the PCR reads through MiXCR, one entry per CDR3 protein. The sample records fewer than 550,000 distinct CDR3 sequences, 11% being singletons. The CDR3 consists of 15 residues. The V segment lost 3 bases and the J segment 6 bases; nucleotides outside the gene matches: 8. CDR1 LGHDT and CDR2 YNNKEL come from the germline V gene (reference sequence). The source is a female patient younger than 10 who had a stem cell transplant for aplastic anemia, so the T cells may come from the graft donor. The sample in question was PBMCs, mostly from graft donor cells, obtained 180 days after TCRalphabeta/CD19-depleted stem cell transplant. This chain links TRBV3-1 with TRBJ2-3, with 8 bases matching TRBD2. In DNA form, the CDR3 reads TGTGCCAGCAGCCAGGTAGCGGGATGGTGGGATACGCAGTATTTT. Translating gives CASSQVAGWWDTQYF.